This T cell receptor beta chain was recovered during a study of cytomegalovirus exposure and HLA in healthy donors. Sequencing used immunoSEQ multiplex PCR; TCRdb keeps in-frame clones, though not all of them. The table records some 160,000 clones, roughly nine tenths of them present only once. Trimming cost V 3 bases and J 2 bases, with 18 bases left between them. Germline lookup yields CDR1 GTSNPN and CDR2 SVGIG (reference sequence). CDR3 length equals 16 residues. The sample taken for sequencing was PBMCs. The chain is built from TRBV30 and TRBJ2-3; D possibly corresponds to TRBD2 (5 bases). This clonotype originated in a man aged 18 to 29 in good health and CMV-seronegative. The CDR3 spells CAWRADFLSHTDTQYF. DNA for the CDR3: TGTGCCTGGAGGGCGGACTTTCTCTCCCACACAGATACGCAGTATTTT.